The 13 T cell receptor beta chains listed next were all sequenced from one sample in a study of T cell repertoires in cytomegalovirus infection. TCRdb used MiXCR to reprocess the reads, holding one entry per CDR3 protein. The top ten clones hold roughly 8% of a sample with roughly 640,000 distinct CDR3 sequences, more than 20% of them seen once. Sequences were obtained from CD8+ T cells from PBMCs. The receptors here all came from a human donor in good health (CMV status not recorded). Some clones in this sample may be carry-over from other donors' samples.

This clonotype came up many times. CDR3 protein: CASSLSHSSTDPNEKLFF. DNA of the CDR3: TGTGCCAGCAGTTTATCCCACTCCTCGACAGACCCAAATGAAAAACTGTTTTTT. The chain employs TRBV28 and TRBJ1-4, with a possible D match to TRBD1 (5 bases). The CDR3 has 18 amino acids. V was pared by 1 base and J by 5 bases, with 20 bases between. Germline CDR1 is MDHEN and CDR2 is SYDVKM.

This clonotype has at least ten counts. The CDR3, as DNA: TGCGCCAGCAGCACGGGACAGGGCGGCGATCAGCCCCAGCATTTT. As protein: CASSTGQGGDQPQHF. The rearrangement uses TRBV4-1 and TRBJ1-5; 9 bases agree with TRBD1. The CDR3 extends over 15 amino acids. Germline V lookup: CDR1 MGHRA, CDR2 YSYEKL. Germline trimming cut 5 bases from V and 5 bases from J; bases unmatched to any gene: 7.

For this clonotype: This may stem from a read error, because a much larger clone lies one nucleotide away. This chain connects TRBV28 to TRBJ1-2; TRBD1 aligns across 7 bases. Germline trimming cut 6 bases from V and 0 bases from J; bases unmatched to any gene: 16. This CDR3 has 18 amino acids. Germline assignment: CDR1 MDHEN and CDR2 SYDVKM. The CDR3 sequence is CASSPTGWNRGSNYGYTF. CDR3 DNA: TGTGCCAGCAGCCCGACAGGGTGGAATCGGGGTTCTAACTATGGCTACACCTTC.

This chain links TRBV20-1 with TRBJ2-7, with 8 bases aligning to TRBD1. Germline-derived CDR1 and CDR2 are DFQATT and SNEGSKA (reference sequence). The CDR3 is made up of 14 amino acids. Trimming took 0 bases from V and 6 from J; bases not matched to a gene: 7. The CDR3 DNA sequence: TGCAGTGCTAGAGATCTGGTGACAGGGGTCGAGCAGTACTTC. Encoded protein: CSARDLVTGVEQYF.

The chain joins TRBV7-9 to TRBJ2-5; D unclear. Per germline, CDR1 SEHNR and CDR2 FQNEAQ (reference sequence). The CDR3 runs to 14 residues. V gave up 6 bases and J gave up 3 bases, with 14 bases separating them. The CDR3 loop is CASSYATGKETQYF. The CDR3 DNA is TGTGCCAGCAGTTACGCGACTGGAAAAGAGACCCAGTACTTC.

This clonotype was picked up a small number of times. The chain links TRBV7-6 to TRBJ2-3; TRBD2 agrees at 9 bases. The trim removed 1 base at V and 5 bases at J, leaving 1 base unmatched. Germline V lookup: CDR1 SGHVS, CDR2 FNYEAQ. The CDR3 length is 14 residues. Here the CDR3 DNA reads TGTGCCAGCAGCTTAGGGACTAGCGAAGATACGCAGTATTTT. Translation: CASSLGTSEDTQYF.

The chain couples TRBV7-3 to TRBJ1-1, with 8 bases lining up with TRBD1. V lost 5 bases to trimming and J lost 1 base; unmatched junction nucleotides: 6. Germline V gene lookup returns CDR1 SGHTA and CDR2 FQGTGA. This CDR3 region has 15 residues. The CDR3 sequence: CASSHLGTGNTEAFF. CDR3 nucleotides: TGTGCCAGCAGCCACCTCGGGACAGGGAACACTGAAGCTTTCTTT.

This chain links TRBV28 with TRBJ2-1, with 8 nucleotides matching TRBD2. The J segment lost 6 bases and the V segment lost 6 bases, leaving 13 bases of the junction unmatched. Per the germline V gene, CDR1 is MDHEN and CDR2 is SYDVKM. This CDR3 contains 16 residues. DNA for the CDR3: TGTGCCAGCAGCTCTACAGCGGGGGCCCGGGGCAATGAGCAGTTCTTC. Its translation is CASSSTAGARGNEQFF.

This clonotype was detected ten times or more. The CDR3 reads CASSHLSYNEQFF. The CDR3 nucleotides are TGTGCCAGTTCGCACCTCTCCTACAATGAGCAGTTCTTC. V is TRBV12-3 or TRBV12-4 and J is TRBJ2-1, with D unresolved. This CDR3 has 13 residues. Trimming left V 9 bases short and J 0 bases short, with 9 bases between.

This chain uses TRBV20-1 with TRBJ2-3; 9 nucleotides line up with TRBD2. This CDR3 comprises 16 residues. The V and J ends lost 0 bases and 4 bases, in that order; junction bases with no gene match: 8. CDR1 and CDR2 (germline): DFQATT, SNEGSKA (reference sequence). The CDR3 DNA is TGCAGTGCTAGAGACGTTAGCGGGGGAAGGGCAGATACGCAGTATTTT. This translates into CSARDVSGGRADTQYF.

V is TRBV7-9 and J is TRBJ2-3, with 7 bases lining up with TRBD2. Germline V CDR1 and CDR2: SEHNR, FQNEAQ (reference sequence). V trimming: 7 bases; J trimming: 2 bases; junction bases outside the gene matches: 12. The CDR3 length is 16 residues. The CDR3 loop reads CASTLGGGTVTDTQYF. In DNA form, the CDR3 reads TGTGCCAGCACCCTTGGGGGAGGGACGGTCACAGATACGCAGTATTTT.

This clonotype showed up just a few times. The CDR3 is CASSPENSYEQYV. The CDR3 nucleotides are TGTGCCAGCAGCCCGGAGAATAGCTACGAGCAGTACGTC. The chain carries TRBV6-6 and TRBJ2-7, with D unresolved. The CDR3 is 13 residues long. V lost 6 bases to trimming and J lost 3 bases, with 12 bases between them. The V gene's germline CDR1 is MNHNY and CDR2 SVGAGI (reference sequence).

This rearrangement joins TRBV29-1 to TRBJ1-2; TRBD1 agrees at 10 bases. The germline V gene encodes CDR1 SQVTM and CDR2 ANQGSEA. The CDR3 length is 11 residues. With 7 bases clipped from V and 14 bases from J, the junction kept 10 bases outside the gene matches. CDR3 sequence reads: CSGGTGATRTF. The DNA of the CDR3 is TGCAGCGGGGGGACAGGGGCAACGAGGACCTTC.